A single sample is the source of the 18 T cell receptor beta chains below, sequenced in a study of PD-1 blockade in mismatch repair-deficient tumors. TCRdb keeps only in-frame clones here, not all; method: immunoSEQ multiplex PCR. The table shows some 110,000 clones, with around three quarters occurring only once. The specimen was peripheral blood, collected 60 weeks after starting pembrolizumab. Source of these receptors: an adult with mismatch repair-deficient cancer.

This clone was detected only once. V is TRBV5-6 and J is TRBJ2-2; 9 bases map to TRBD2. V gave up 3 bases and J gave up 4 bases; unmatched junction bases: 7. The CDR3 has 16 residues. CDR1 and CDR2 (germline): SGHDT, YYEEEE. The CDR3 here is CASSSDSGSVTGELFF. In DNA form, the CDR3 reads TGTGCCAGCAGCTCCGATAGCGGGAGCGTCACCGGGGAGCTGTTTTTT.

V is TRBV12-5 and J is TRBJ2-7; the D call may be TRBD1 or TRBD2 (5 bases each). Germline V gene data show CDR1 as LGHNT and CDR2 as FRNRAP. CDR3 length equals 14 residues. Trimming left V 4 bases short and J 3 bases short, with 13 bases between. In nucleotides, the CDR3 is TGTGCTAGTGGTTGGGACGGACCCGACTACGAGCAGTACTTC. Its translation is CASGWDGPDYEQYF.

The rearrangement uses TRBV19 and TRBJ1-2; 12 positions match TRBD1. CDR1 and CDR2 from the germline V gene are LNHDA and SQIVND (reference sequence). The CDR3 is 14 amino acids. Trimming took 10 bases from V and 5 from J; bases not matched to a gene: 8. The CDR3 sequence: CATEGQGAYYGYTF. CDR3 DNA sequence: TGTGCCACTGAGGGACAGGGGGCTTATTATGGCTACACCTTC.

The chain carries TRBV28 and TRBJ2-7; TRBD1 aligns across 8 bases. V was pared by 0 bases and J by 6 bases, with 7 bases of the junction left unmatched. There are 15 residues in the CDR3. Germline CDR1 MDHEN, CDR2 SYDVKM. CDR3: CASSLWGQGAPEQYF. CDR3 DNA: TGTGCCAGCAGTTTATGGGGGCAGGGGGCCCCCGAGCAGTACTTC.

This clone has at least ten counts. As DNA, the CDR3 is TGTGCCAGCTCACCAGGGCGTTTTCGGGAGCAGTACTTC. Protein product: CASSPGRFREQYF. The chain is built from TRBV18 and TRBJ2-7; D uncertain. There are 13 residues in the CDR3. Germline assignment: CDR1 KGHSH and CDR2 LQKENI. The V gene lost 2 bases and the J gene lost 7 bases, with 12 bases spanning the gap.

This clone was counted a single time. Written as DNA, the CDR3 is TGTGCCAGCAGTTCCGGGACAATGCCTGGGAACACTGAAGCTTTCTTT. This sequence encodes CASSSGTMPGNTEAFF. This chain links TRBV6-5 with TRBJ1-1; the D gene is possibly TRBD1 (6 bases). The V end lost 4 bases, the J end lost 1 base, and 16 bases lay between the germline ends. This CDR3 is built from 16 residues. From germline, CDR1 is MNHEY and CDR2 SVGAGI.

The V gene is TRBV5-1, the J gene TRBJ2-7; D is ambiguous. The germline V gene encodes CDR1 SGHRS and CDR2 YFSETQ. The CDR3 has 14 amino acids. Trimming shortened V by 2 bases and J by 2 bases, and 11 bases separated the two germline ends. CDR3 nucleotide sequence: TGCGCCAGCAGCTTCCAAACAAGGACCTACGAGCAGTACTTC. It translates to CASSFQTRTYEQYF.

This rearrangement joins TRBV7-8 to TRBJ2-7; the match to TRBD1 covers 10 bases. CDR3 length equals 16 residues. With 5 bases clipped from V and 7 bases from J, the junction kept 14 bases outside the gene matches. Germline-derived CDR1 and CDR2 are SGHVS and FQNEAQ. CDR3 amino acids: CASSADTGTGVEEQYF. DNA for the CDR3: TGTGCCAGCAGCGCCGACACCGGGACAGGGGTGGAGGAGCAGTACTTC.

The rearrangement links TRBV30 to TRBJ1-1; D unclear. Germline values: CDR1 GTSNPN, CDR2 SVGIG (reference sequence). This CDR3 has 12 residues. V lost 3 bases to trimming and J lost 1 base, with 6 bases between them. CDR3 coding DNA: TGTGCCTGGAGCAAGGGGAACACTGAAGCTTTCTTT. Translated, it gives CAWSKGNTEAFF.

V and J are TRBV7-2 and TRBJ2-3, with D possibly being TRBD1 (5 bases). The CDR3 sequence is 17 residues long. CDR1 and CDR2 from the germline V gene are SGHTA and FQGNSA. Trimming removed 1 base at V and 3 bases at J, with 17 bases between. DNA for the CDR3: TGTGCCAGCAGCTTAGTAGGGTTTACAGGTGGTACAGATACGCAGTATTTT. Encoded protein: CASSLVGFTGGTDTQYF.

The V call is TRBV18, the J call TRBJ2-2; 7 bases match TRBD1. V lost 3 bases and J lost 6; bases outside the gene matches: 7. Germline loops: CDR1 KGHSH, CDR2 LQKENI. This CDR3 region has 15 residues. The CDR3 sequence: CASSPRQGSPGELFF. In nucleotides, the CDR3 is TGTGCCAGCTCACCGAGACAGGGTTCGCCCGGGGAGCTGTTTTTT.

This clone was seen only once. A read error may account for a junction end that differs from germline. This chain joins TRBV7-7 and TRBJ2-2; TRBD1 agrees at 9 bases. The germline V gene has CDR1 SSHAT and CDR2 FNYEAQ (reference sequence). This CDR3 is 16 amino acids long. CDR3 in DNA: TGTGCTAGCAGCCCTCCGGACAGGGGAGGAACCGGGGAGCTGTTTTTT. This encodes CASSPPDRGGTGELFF. Variable domain in full (rest from reference TRBV7-7 and TRBJ2-2): GAGVSQSPRYKVTKRGQDVTLRCDPISSHATLYWYQQALGQGPEFLTYFNYEAQPDKSGLPSDRFSAERPEGSISTLTIQRTEQRDSAMYRCASSPPDRGGTGELFFGEGSRLTVL.

The rearrangement links TRBV6-6 to TRBJ2-2; 8 bases are shared with TRBD2. This CDR3 has 15 amino acids. Germline V gives CDR1 MNHNY, CDR2 SVGAGI (reference sequence). Losses at the gene ends were 5 bases for V and 2 bases for J; bases not matched to a gene: 4. The CDR3 DNA sequence: TGTGCCAGCAGTCGAACTAGCGGAAACACCGGGGAGCTGTTTTTT. It codes for CASSRTSGNTGELFF.

The chain couples TRBV28 to TRBJ2-7; tentative D call: TRBD1 (6 bases). There are 15 residues in the CDR3. Trimming left V 2 bases short and J 3 bases short, with 14 bases between. Germline V lookup: CDR1 MDHEN, CDR2 SYDVKM. The CDR3 coding sequence is TGTGCCAGCAGTTTAGCCGGGACAAGGATCTACGAGCAGTACTTC. Amino acid sequence: CASSLAGTRIYEQYF.

This clone showed up just a few times. CDR3 nucleotides: TGTGCCAGCAGCGCGCAGGCCCATGGCTACACCTTC. It is translated as CASSAQAHGYTF. The V gene is TRBV9, the J gene TRBJ1-2; D is unresolved. From germline, CDR1 is SGDLS and CDR2 YYNGEE. Trimming took 3 bases from V and 6 from J, leaving 9 bases between them. There are 12 residues in the CDR3.

The chain links TRBV11-3 to TRBJ1-1; a possible D gene is TRBD1 (6 bases). This CDR3 spans 18 amino acids. V gave up 1 base and J gave up 3 bases, with 21 bases separating them. Germline loops: CDR1 SGHNT, CDR2 YENEEA. As DNA, the CDR3 is TGTGCCAGCAGCTTAGGGGGTTGGACAGCCAAAAGGGACACTGAAGCTTTCTTT. Translating gives CASSLGGWTAKRDTEAFF.

This sequence joins TRBV29-1 and TRBJ1-2; no firm D call. From germline, CDR1 is SQVTM and CDR2 ANQGSEA. The CDR3 is 13 residues long. The V and J ends lost 2 bases and 3 bases respectively, with 10 bases between them. The CDR3: CSVESGEHYGYTF. The CDR3 region has the DNA TGCAGCGTTGAATCTGGGGAGCACTATGGCTACACCTTC.

The count of this clone is one. J is TRBJ1-2 and V is TRBV27; D perhaps matches TRBD1 (5 bases). V dropped 5 bases and J dropped 10 bases, with 26 bases sitting between them. The germline CDR1 and CDR2 sequences are MNHEY and SMNVEV (reference sequence). The CDR3 loop spans 16 amino acids. CDR3 region: CASSPSGRLGGRVYTF. DNA for the CDR3: TGTGCCAGCAGTCCTTCGGGGCGATTGGGTGGCCGCGTCTACACCTTC.